This T cell receptor beta chain was identified during a study of T cells after yellow fever vaccination. Broader study findings: Abundant clonotypes from the bulk population could have been carried over as contaminants into FACS-sorted repertoires.

TCRdb analysed the 5' RACE reads with MiXCR anew, one entry per CDR3 protein. The data hold 610,000 or so distinct CDR3 sequences, with 9% to 15% observed a single time. Notes on this clonotype: What it recognizes is unknown.

CDR1 and CDR2 from the germline V gene are SEHNR and FQNEAQ (reference sequence). This CDR3 comprises 16 residues. The ends were cut back, 1 base at V and 1 base at J, with 13 bases in the middle. The TCR originated in a man aged 30 to 45 who received the YFV17D yellow fever vaccine. Sequenced material: PBMCs, taken on the day of the yellow fever booster vaccination. This chain joins TRBV7-9 and TRBJ1-1; D is uncertain. The CDR3 DNA is TGTGCCAGCAGCTTAGTGGCAGTCAGAAAGAACACTGAAGCTTTCTTT. This translates into CASSLVAVRKNTEAFF.